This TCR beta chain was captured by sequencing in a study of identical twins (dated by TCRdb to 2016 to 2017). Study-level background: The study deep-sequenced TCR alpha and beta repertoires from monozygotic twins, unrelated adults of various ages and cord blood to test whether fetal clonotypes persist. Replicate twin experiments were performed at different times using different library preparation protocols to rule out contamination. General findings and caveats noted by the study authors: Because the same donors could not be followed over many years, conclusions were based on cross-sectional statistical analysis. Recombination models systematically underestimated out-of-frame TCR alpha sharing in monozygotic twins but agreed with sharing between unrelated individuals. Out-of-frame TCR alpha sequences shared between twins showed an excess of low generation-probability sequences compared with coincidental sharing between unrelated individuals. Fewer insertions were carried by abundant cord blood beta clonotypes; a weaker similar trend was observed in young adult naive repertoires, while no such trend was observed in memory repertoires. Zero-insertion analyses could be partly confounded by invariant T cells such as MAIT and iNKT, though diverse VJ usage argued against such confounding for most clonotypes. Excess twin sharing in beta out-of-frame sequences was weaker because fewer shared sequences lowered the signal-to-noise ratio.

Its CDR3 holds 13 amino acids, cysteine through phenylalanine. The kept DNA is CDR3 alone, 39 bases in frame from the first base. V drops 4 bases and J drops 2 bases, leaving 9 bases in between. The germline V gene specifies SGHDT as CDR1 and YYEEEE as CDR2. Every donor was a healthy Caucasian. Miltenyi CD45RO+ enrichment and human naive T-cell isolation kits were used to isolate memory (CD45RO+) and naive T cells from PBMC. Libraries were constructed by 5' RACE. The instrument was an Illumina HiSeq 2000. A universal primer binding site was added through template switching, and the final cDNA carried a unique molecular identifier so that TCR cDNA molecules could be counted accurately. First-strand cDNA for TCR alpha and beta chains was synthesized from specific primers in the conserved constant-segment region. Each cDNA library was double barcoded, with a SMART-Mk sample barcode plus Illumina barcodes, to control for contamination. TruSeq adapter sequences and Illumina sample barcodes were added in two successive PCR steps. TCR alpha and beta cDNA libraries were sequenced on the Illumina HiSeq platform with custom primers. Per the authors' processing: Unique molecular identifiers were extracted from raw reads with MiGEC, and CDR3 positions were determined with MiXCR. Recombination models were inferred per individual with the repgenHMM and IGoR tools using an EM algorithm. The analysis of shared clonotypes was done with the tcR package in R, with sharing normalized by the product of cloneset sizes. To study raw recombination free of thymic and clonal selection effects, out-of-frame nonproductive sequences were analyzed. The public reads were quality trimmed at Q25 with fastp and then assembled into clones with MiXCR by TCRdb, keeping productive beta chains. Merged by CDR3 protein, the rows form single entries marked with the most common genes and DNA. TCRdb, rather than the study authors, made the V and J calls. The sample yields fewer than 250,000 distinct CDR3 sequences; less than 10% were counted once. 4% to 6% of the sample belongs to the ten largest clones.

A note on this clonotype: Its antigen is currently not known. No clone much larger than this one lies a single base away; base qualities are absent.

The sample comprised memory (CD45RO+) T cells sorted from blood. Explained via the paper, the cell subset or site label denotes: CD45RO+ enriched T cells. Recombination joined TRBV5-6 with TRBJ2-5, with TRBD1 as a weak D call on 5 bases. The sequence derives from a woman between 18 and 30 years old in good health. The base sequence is TGTGCCAGCAGCATGACAGATCAAGAGACCCAGTACTTC. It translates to CASSMTDQETQYF.